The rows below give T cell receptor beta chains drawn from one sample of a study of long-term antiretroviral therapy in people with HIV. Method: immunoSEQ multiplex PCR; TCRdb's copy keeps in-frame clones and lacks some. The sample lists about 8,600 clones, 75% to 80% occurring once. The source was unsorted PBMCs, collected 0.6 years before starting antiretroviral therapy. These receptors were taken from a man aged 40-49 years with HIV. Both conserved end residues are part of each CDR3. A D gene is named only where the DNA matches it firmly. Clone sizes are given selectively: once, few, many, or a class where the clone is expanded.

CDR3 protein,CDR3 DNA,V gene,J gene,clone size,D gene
CASSVGMNTEAFF,TGTGCCAGCAGCGTAGGGATGAACACTGAAGCTTTCTTT,TRBV9,TRBJ1-1,few,NA
CASTQGVEETQYF,TGTGCCAGCACACAGGGGGTGGAAGAGACCCAGTACTTC,TRBV5-4,TRBJ2-5,NA,TRBD1
CASSLPFWRGGPHEQYF,TGTGCCAGCAGCTTACCCTTCTGGCGGGGGGGCCCCCACGAGCAGTACTTC,TRBV11-3,TRBJ2-7,NA,TRBD2
CASRRDRGDYGYTF,TGTGCCAGTAGGAGGGACAGGGGGGACTATGGCTACACCTTC,TRBV19,TRBJ1-2,NA,TRBD1
CASSYSLYTEAFF,TGTGCCAGCAGTTACTCCCTGTACACTGAAGCTTTCTTT,TRBV6-5,TRBJ1-1,few,NA
CASTDSPSGANVLTF,TGCGCCAGCACCGACAGCCCCTCTGGGGCCAACGTCCTGACTTTC,TRBV4-1,TRBJ2-6,NA,NA
CASSVEDSGANVLTF,TGTGCCAGCAGCGTAGAGGACTCTGGGGCCAACGTCCTGACTTTC,TRBV9,TRBJ2-6,NA,NA
CASSNPSQDSSLNF,TGTGCCAGCAGCAACCCTTCACAGGATTCTAGTTTAAACTTC,TRBV5-6,TRBJ2-7,NA,NA
CASSLAGGRGEQYF,TGTGCCAGCAGCTTAGCCGGGGGAAGAGGGGAGCAGTACTTC,TRBV7-8,TRBJ2-7,NA,NA
CASSAPRGPPSTAYGYTF,TGTGCCAGCAGCGCCCCCCGGGGACCTCCCTCCACTGCCTATGGCTACACCTTC,TRBV2,TRBJ1-2,NA,NA
CASSLGQSEQYF,TGTGCCAGTAGTCTTGGACAGAGCGAGCAGTACTTC,TRBV19,TRBJ2-7,few,NA
CSVGGARQGSNYGYTF,TGCAGCGTTGGGGGAGCTCGACAGGGATCTAACTATGGCTACACCTTC,TRBV29-1,TRBJ1-2,NA,TRBD1
CASSLSEADEQFF,TGTGCCAGCAGTTTATCGGAAGCAGATGAGCAGTTCTTC,TRBV27,TRBJ2-1,medium-sized,NA
CASRLTGVNTEAFF,TGTGCCAGCAGGCTTACGGGGGTGAACACTGAAGCTTTCTTT,TRBV11-1,TRBJ1-1,NA,NA